This entry concerns a single TCR beta chain. The data belong to a study of T cells in Graves' hyperthyroidism and ophthalmopathy. Amplified regions were TCR beta CDR3 sequences from RNA transcripts. In the first-round RT-PCR of the TCR CDR3, the HTBI primer set was used. MiXCR, run by TCRdb on the multiplex PCR reads, gives a single entry per CDR3 protein. The sample holds just under 750,000 distinct CDR3 sequences, approximately 36% seen once. V was shortened by 1 base and J by 5 bases, with 9 bases between the two germline ends. The germline V gene encodes CDR1 SGHRS and CDR2 YFSETQ. The CDR3 covers 13 residues.

This rearrangement joins TRBV5-1 to TRBJ1-2; D is uncertain. The TCR was taken from a woman aged 40 to 49 with Graves' hyperthyroidism. The sample taken for sequencing was blood. This CDR3 reads CASSLRRRYGYTF. The CDR3 nucleotides read TGCGCCAGCAGCTTGAGGCGGCGGTATGGCTACACCTTC.